This T cell receptor (beta chain) comes out of a study of tumour-infiltrating T cells in Burkitt lymphoma. Study overall: Productive clonality predicted overall and progression-free survival.

Germline loops: CDR1 SQVTM, CDR2 ANQGSEA. The V gene end was trimmed by 4 bases and the J gene end by 7 bases; junction bases not matched to a gene: 6. The CDR3 length is 12 residues. Here immunoSEQ multiplex PCR was the method, and the copy in TCRdb shows in-frame clones only, minus some. The repertoire holds some 5,100 clones, about 16% seen once, with roughly an eighth in the top ten. This clonotype originated in a human donor with diffuse large B-cell lymphoma. The sample comprised tumor tissue. The V call is TRBV29-1, the J call TRBJ2-7; 8 nucleotides line up with TRBD2. The CDR3 DNA follows: TGCAGCGTTGCCTCGCTAGCGGGTGAGCAGTACTTC. It is translated as CSVASLAGEQYF.